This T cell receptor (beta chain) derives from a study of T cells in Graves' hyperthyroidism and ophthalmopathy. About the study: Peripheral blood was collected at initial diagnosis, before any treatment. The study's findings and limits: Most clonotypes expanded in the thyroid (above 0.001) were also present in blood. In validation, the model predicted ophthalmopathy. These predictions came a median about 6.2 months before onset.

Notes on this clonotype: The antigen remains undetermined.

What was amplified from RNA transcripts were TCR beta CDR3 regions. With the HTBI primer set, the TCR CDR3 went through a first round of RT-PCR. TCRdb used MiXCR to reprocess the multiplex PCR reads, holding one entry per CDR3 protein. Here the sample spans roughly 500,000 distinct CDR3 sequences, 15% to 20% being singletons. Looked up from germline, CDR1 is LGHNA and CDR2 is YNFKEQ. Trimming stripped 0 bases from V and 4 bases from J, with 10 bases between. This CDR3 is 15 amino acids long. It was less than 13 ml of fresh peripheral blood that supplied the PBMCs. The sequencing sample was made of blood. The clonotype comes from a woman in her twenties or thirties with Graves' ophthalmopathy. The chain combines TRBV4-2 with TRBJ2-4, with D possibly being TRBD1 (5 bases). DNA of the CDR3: TGTGCCAGCAGCCAAGATGTGGGGCTAAAAAACATTCAGTACTTC. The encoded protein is CASSQDVGLKNIQYF.